Listed below are T cell receptor beta chains from one sample, sequenced in a study of beta chain features in type 1 diabetes. Produced via immunoSEQ multiplex PCR; TCRdb's table is partial and in-frame only. The sample carries 250,000 to 300,000 clones, approximately 15% recorded once. The specimen sequenced was naive CD4+ T cells from blood. These TCRs come from a young man with type 1 diabetes. Both conserved end residues are part of each CDR3. The order of the fields is clone size, CDR3 length, D gene, J gene, V gene, CDR3 protein, CDR3 DNA. A D gene is named only where the DNA matches it firmly. Size tells how often a clone was seen (once, few, many) or the class of an expanded clone, and some rows leave it out.

-	17	TRBD2	TRBJ2-2	TRBV9	CASSVEGLAGVTGELFF	TGTGCCAGCAGCGTAGAGGGACTAGCGGGAGTCACCGGGGAGCTGTTTTTT
few	15	-	TRBJ2-1	TRBV5-6	CASSPKGRSYNEQFF	TGTGCCAGCAGCCCAAAAGGGAGGTCGTACAATGAGCAGTTCTTC
-	13	TRBD1	TRBJ1-1	TRBV6-5	CASSYRGRTEAFF	TGTGCCAGCAGTTACAGGGGGCGGACTGAAGCTTTCTTT
few	14	TRBD1	TRBJ2-5	TRBV6-6	CASSPLTGTETQYF	TGTGCCAGCAGTCCCCTGACAGGGACGGAGACCCAGTACTTC
-	13	-	TRBJ2-3	TRBV4-3	CASSPQVTDTQYF	TGCGCCAGCAGCCCACAGGTCACAGATACGCAGTATTTT
-	14	-	TRBJ1-3	TRBV5-6	CASSLVGSDSIMYF	TGTGCCAGCAGCTTGGTCGGTTCCGACAGCATCATGTATTTT
-	15	-	TRBJ2-2	TRBV9	CASSVTSSNTGELFF	TGTGCCAGCAGCGTAACTAGTTCGAACACCGGGGAGCTGTTTTTT
few	15	-	TRBJ2-2	TRBV30	CAWSRGRADTGELFF	TGTGCCTGGAGTAGGGGAAGGGCGGACACCGGGGAGCTGTTTTTT
few	15	-	TRBJ1-4	TRBV4-2	CASSQTTGTNEKLFF	TGTGCCAGCAGCCAAACGACGGGAACTAATGAAAAACTGTTTTTT
few	15	-	TRBJ1-2	TRBV6-1	CASTREAGAYYGYTF	TGTGCCTCCACCAGAGAGGCAGGGGCATACTATGGCTACACCTTC
-	15	TRBD2	TRBJ2-5	TRBV6-6	CASRREREVGETQYF	TGTGCCAGCCGAAGGGAGCGGGAGGTAGGAGAGACCCAGTACTTC
few	13	TRBD1	TRBJ1-2	TRBV2	CASSIGTAYGYTF	TGTGCCAGCAGCATCGGGACAGCCTATGGCTACACCTTC
few	10	-	TRBJ2-4	TRBV10-3	CAISEEFQYF	TGTGCCATCAGTGAGGAGTTTCAGTACTTC
few	13	TRBD2	TRBJ2-1	TRBV6-5	CASVNSGTNEQFF	TGTGCCAGCGTCAATAGCGGGACGAATGAGCAGTTCTTC
few	17	TRBD2	TRBJ2-1	TRBV7-3	CASSLTASGSFNNEQFF	TGTGCCAGCAGCTTAACTGCTAGCGGGAGCTTCAACAATGAGCAGTTCTTC
few	12	-	TRBJ2-2	TRBV6-5	CASSLYTGELFF	TGTGCCAGCAGCCTTTACACCGGGGAGCTGTTTTTT
-	15	TRBD2	TRBJ2-1	TRBV9	CASSPSSGSQNEQFF	TGTGCCAGCAGCCCCAGTAGCGGGAGTCAGAATGAGCAGTTCTTC
-	12	TRBD2	TRBJ2-7	TRBV27	CAGPASGGEQYF	TGTGCCGGCCCCGCTAGCGGAGGCGAGCAGTACTTC
-	15	-	TRBJ2-2	TRBV5-1	CASSLTPGQTGELFF	TGCGCCAGCAGCTTGACCCCAGGGCAAACCGGGGAGCTGTTTTTT
-	14	TRBD2	TRBJ2-3	TRBV5-1	CASSPQGLADTQYF	TGCGCCAGCAGCCCCCAGGGACTAGCGGATACGCAGTATTTT
-	15	-	TRBJ2-1	TRBV5-1	CASSLSTLEYNEQFF	TGCGCCAGCAGCTTGTCTACTCTAGAATACAATGAGCAGTTCTTC
once	16	-	TRBJ2-1	TRBV29-1	CSVDKMSSVNYNEQFF	TGCAGCGTTGATAAGATGAGCAGCGTAAACTACAATGAGCAGTTCTTC
-	15	TRBD2	TRBJ2-5	TRBV5-1	CASSGGLAGQETQYF	TGCGCCAGCAGCGGGGGACTAGCGGGGCAAGAGACCCAGTACTTC
-	12	-	TRBJ2-1	TRBV10-3	CAIGTSYNEQFF	TGTGCCATTGGGACTTCCTACAATGAGCAGTTCTTC
-	13	-	TRBJ1-1	TRBV7-2	CASSSRGPVEAFF	TGTGCCAGCAGCTCCCGAGGGCCGGTTGAAGCTTTCTTT
few	13	TRBD1	TRBJ2-1	TRBV11-1	CASQLTGGDEQFF	TGTGCCAGCCAATTAACAGGGGGCGATGAGCAGTTCTTC
few	12	TRBD1	TRBJ1-2	TRBV5-1	CATRDRNYGYTF	TGCGCCACCCGGGACAGAAACTATGGCTACACCTTC
-	11	-	TRBJ1-2	TRBV20-1	CSARGGNGYTF	TGCAGTGCTAGAGGGGGCAATGGCTACACCTTC
few	14	-	TRBJ1-1	TRBV14	CASSQVEGGTEAFF	TGTGCCAGCAGCCAAGTGGAAGGCGGCACTGAAGCTTTCTTT
few	14	-	TRBJ1-2	TRBV5-4	CASSFHSSNYGYTF	TGTGCCAGCAGCTTTCATAGTTCTAACTATGGCTACACCTTC
few	12	-	TRBJ2-3	TRBV5-4	CASSLLADTQYF	TGTGCCAGCAGCCTACTAGCAGATACGCAGTATTTT
-	16	-	TRBJ1-4	TRBV9	CASSVLPGLTSEKLFF	TGTGCCAGCAGCGTACTGCCAGGGCTCACCAGTGAAAAACTGTTTTTT
-	16	TRBD2	TRBJ2-1	TRBV30	CAWSWRGLAGANEQFF	TGTGCCTGGAGTTGGCGTGGACTAGCGGGAGCCAATGAGCAGTTCTTC
few	16	TRBD2	TRBJ2-2	TRBV9	CASSPRLAENTGELFF	TGTGCCAGCAGCCCGCGACTAGCCGAGAACACCGGGGAGCTGTTTTTT
few	12	-	TRBJ1-2	TRBV7-9	CASSLGGNGYTF	TGTGCCAGCAGCTTAGGAGGGAACGGCTACACCTTC
-	13	-	TRBJ1-2	TRBV6-7	CASSPFGPGGYTF	TGTGCCAGCAGTCCCTTTGGTCCGGGAGGCTACACCTTC
few	15	-	TRBJ2-3	TRBV30	CAWVPRGGGTDTQYF	TGTGCCTGGGTTCCCCGGGGCGGGGGCACAGATACGCAGTATTTT
few	19	TRBD2	TRBJ2-3	TRBV14	CASSQEWGGGSLSTDTQYF	TGTGCCAGCAGCCAAGAGTGGGGCGGCGGGAGCCTTAGCACAGATACGCAGTATTTT
few	14	-	TRBJ2-7	TRBV28	CASSLPHSSYEQYF	TGTGCCAGCAGTTTACCCCATAGCTCCTACGAGCAGTACTTC
few	13	TRBD1	TRBJ1-2	TRBV5-1	CASSPRQGHGYTF	TGCGCCAGCAGCCCCCGACAGGGGCACGGCTACACCTTC
-	15	TRBD1	TRBJ2-5	TRBV5-1	CASSLGTGSGETQYF	TGCGCCAGCAGCTTGGGGACAGGGTCTGGGGAGACCCAGTACTTC
-	15	-	TRBJ2-7	TRBV21-1	CASSRFRDNHYEQYF	TGTGCCAGCAGCAGATTCCGGGACAATCACTACGAGCAGTACTTC
-	14	-	TRBJ2-3	TRBV28	CASSSYGATDTQYF	TGTGCCAGCAGTTCATATGGAGCCACAGATACGCAGTATTTT
-	17	TRBD1	TRBJ1-2	TRBV7-9	CASNPPGTALTPYGYTF	TGTGCCAGCAACCCCCCTGGGACAGCCCTCACCCCATATGGCTACACCTTC
-	15	TRBD1	TRBJ2-5	TRBV18	CASSHATGVVETQYF	TGTGCCAGCTCACACGCGACAGGGGTTGTAGAGACCCAGTACTTC
-	16	-	TRBJ1-5	TRBV15	CATSRDPPQGDQPQHF	TGTGCCACCAGCAGAGATCCCCCACAGGGAGACCAGCCCCAGCATTTT
-	19	-	TRBJ2-1	TRBV4-2	CASSPRQDNDPNSYNEQFF	TGTGCCAGCAGCCCGAGACAGGACAACGATCCGAACTCCTACAATGAGCAGTTCTTC
-	15	-	TRBJ1-2	TRBV2	CASSEARQGSRGYTF	TGTGCCAGCAGTGAAGCGCGGCAGGGAAGTCGGGGCTACACCTTC
few	10	-	TRBJ2-1	TRBV19	CASGHLEQFF	TGTGCCAGCGGACACCTAGAGCAGTTCTTC
few	13	-	TRBJ2-3	TRBV7-3	CASSPSVREAQYF	TGTGCCAGCAGCCCGAGTGTCAGGGAAGCGCAGTATTTT
once	16	TRBD2	TRBJ2-1	TRBV7-2	CASSLGGTSGRNEQFF	TGTGCCAGCAGCTTAGGGGGGACTAGCGGGAGGAATGAGCAGTTCTTC
few	15	TRBD1	TRBJ1-5	TRBV7-3	CASNKDRAGGQPQHF	TGTGCCAGCAATAAGGACAGGGCGGGGGGGCAGCCCCAGCATTTT
-	14	TRBD1	TRBJ1-4	TRBV18	CASSLRQGNEKLFF	TGTGCCAGCTCACTACGACAGGGGAATGAAAAACTGTTTTTT
-	15	TRBD2	TRBJ2-7	TRBV27	CASSSPSGGNDEQYF	TGTGCCAGCAGTTCGCCTAGCGGGGGAAACGACGAGCAGTACTTC
few	18	TRBD2	TRBJ2-7	TRBV15	CATSRDTLSGTSVNEQYF	TGTGCCACCAGCAGAGATACCCTCTCGGGGACTAGCGTAAACGAGCAGTACTTC
-	18	TRBD2	TRBJ2-3	TRBV9	CASSVDIRLAGETDTQYF	TGTGCCAGCAGCGTAGACATCCGTCTAGCGGGAGAGACAGATACGCAGTATTTT
few	19	TRBD2	TRBJ2-7	TRBV28	CASTPLGLAGGKSSYEQYF	TGTGCCAGCACCCCTCTGGGCCTAGCGGGAGGCAAAAGCTCCTACGAGCAGTACTTC
-	15	-	TRBJ2-1	TRBV9	CASSGAHPGSTEQFF	TGTGCCAGCAGCGGGGCTCACCCTGGGAGCACTGAGCAGTTCTTC
-	13	-	TRBJ2-7	TRBV7-9	CASSLDSSYEQYF	TGTGCCAGCAGCTTAGACAGCTCCTACGAGCAGTACTTC
-	13	TRBD2	TRBJ2-7	TRBV6-5	CASSMRGAYEQYF	TGTGCCAGCTCTATGCGGGGGGCCTACGAGCAGTACTTC